The present entry profiles one T cell receptor (beta chain) with its context. The antigen is undetermined. Germline V lookup: CDR1 LNHNV, CDR2 YYDKDF (reference sequence). CDR3 length: 12 amino acids. The V end lost 0 bases, the J end lost 3 bases, and 3 bases lay between the germline ends. Treatment meaning: oral pan-JAK inhibitor, 5-10 mg twice daily. Alopecia areata patients provided lesional scalp punch biopsies and peripheral blood, both collected for the study. These data are taken from a study of CD8+ T cells in alopecia areata. In the study overall: By percentage of affected scalp area, the severity of treated patients was scored. Study results and limitations: Lesional scalp, especially alopecia totalis/universalis, showed higher clonality than normal scalp.

Reverse transcribed after extraction, RNA yielded cDNA as the sequencing template. The repertoire was sequenced with immunoSEQ multiplex PCR; TCRdb's copy has only in-frame clones and lacks some. The sample holds roughly 180,000 clones; 40% to 65% are singletons and the top ten take about 10%. This material consisted of CD8+ T cells sorted from blood, taken at week 24, from a patient treated with tofacitinib. The origin of this receptor is a human donor with alopecia areata. V is TRBV15 and J is TRBJ2-7; D ambiguous. The CDR3 protein is CATSREGYEQYF. DNA of the CDR3: TGTGCCACCAGCAGAGAGGGCTACGAGCAGTACTTC.